Each of the 25 T cell receptor beta chains below was sequenced from the same sample in a study of T-cell memory formation after mild COVID-19. TCRdb reanalysed the 5' RACE reads using MiXCR and keeps one entry per CDR3 protein. Here the sample spans over 300,000 distinct CDR3 sequences, more than 20% being singletons. Material: PBMCs or a T cell subset sorted from them (not recorded which). The receptors stem from a man between 18 and 29 years old who had mild COVID-19 (a few samples of this study predate the infection). Cell type and time point are not known.

This clonotype was observed a handful of times. This sequence joins TRBV24-1 and TRBJ2-5; D might be TRBD1 (5 bases). This CDR3 is 13 amino acids long. V lost 4 bases, J lost 1 base, and 6 bases lay in between. Germline CDR1 is KGHDR and CDR2 is SFDVKD. CDR3: CATSEGAQETQYF. The CDR3 DNA reads as TGTGCCACCAGTGAAGGGGCCCAAGAGACCCAGTACTTC.

This clonotype appeared a few times. V and J are TRBV6-2 or TRBV6-3 and TRBJ1-5; D might be TRBD1 (6 bases). The length of the CDR3 is 13 residues. The germline CDR1 and CDR2 sequences are MNHEY and SVGEGT. V was cut by 9 bases and J by 0 bases, with 9 bases left in between. For the CDR3, the DNA is TGTGCCAGTAACAGGGATAGCAATCAGCCCCAGCATTTT. Encoded protein: CASNRDSNQPQHF.

This clonotype occurred a few times. The chain recombines TRBV5-1 with TRBJ2-6; possibly TRBD2 for D (5 bases). Trimming took 2 bases from V and 1 from J, leaving 7 bases between them. The CDR3 is 15 residues long. CDR1 is SGHRS, CDR2 YFSETQ, per germline. CDR3 loop: CASSFGESGANVLTF. The CDR3 DNA reads as TGCGCCAGCAGCTTCGGGGAATCTGGGGCCAACGTCCTGACTTTC.

The CDR3 sequence is CASSYSSRGGYTF. The CDR3 region has the DNA TGTGCCAGCAGTTACTCGAGCAGGGGTGGCTACACCTTC. V usage is TRBV6-5 and J usage is TRBJ1-2; perhaps TRBD1 as D (6 bases). The CDR3 sequence is 13 residues long. CDR1 is MNHEY, CDR2 SVGAGI, per germline. V lost 0 bases and J 7 bases, leaving 9 bases between the germline ends.

This clonotype was detected only a few times. The chain couples TRBV29-1 to TRBJ1-1, with 8 positions matching TRBD1. CDR1 SQVTM and CDR2 ANQGSEA come from the germline V gene. V shed 7 bases and J 5 bases; nucleotides not matched to a gene: 6. The CDR3 length is 12 residues. CDR3 protein: CSGGTGGTEAFF. The DNA of the CDR3 is TGCAGCGGGGGGACAGGAGGAACTGAAGCTTTCTTT.

The table lists this clonotype with a few counts. V usage is TRBV14 and J usage is TRBJ2-3, with 7 bases that match TRBD2. The V gene end was trimmed by 1 base and the J gene end by 6 bases; junction bases not matched to a gene: 10. The CDR3 contains 16 residues. Germline CDR1 and CDR2: SGHDN and FVKESK. CDR3 sequence: CASSQGSRLADDTQYF. CDR3 bases: TGTGCCAGCAGCCAAGGCTCTCGTCTAGCGGACGATACGCAGTATTTT.

The chain uses TRBV6-1 and TRBJ1-2; 10 bases match TRBD1. Trimming cost V 6 bases and J 4 bases; bases outside gene matches: 8. Looked up from germline, CDR1 is MNHNS and CDR2 is SASEGT. The CDR3 spans 15 residues. The CDR3 here is CASSKTGGAGYGYTF. The CDR3 DNA reads as TGTGCCAGCAGCAAGACAGGGGGCGCCGGCTATGGCTACACCTTC.

This chain links TRBV6-2 or TRBV6-3 with TRBJ1-1; D gene unclear. Germline CDR1 MNHEY, CDR2 SVGEGT. This CDR3 spans 12 amino acids. The germline V and J ends were trimmed by 2 bases and 3 bases, with 4 bases remaining between them. CDR3 DNA sequence: TGTGCCAGCAGTTACCCCCACACTGAAGCTTTCTTT. Its translation: CASSYPHTEAFF.

This clonotype was seen only a few times. V and J are TRBV20-1 and TRBJ1-6, with D hard to call. CDR1 and CDR2 from the germline V gene are DFQATT and SNEGSKA (reference sequence). CDR3 length: 14 residues. V lost 1 base, J lost 5 bases, and 9 bases lay in between. CDR3 coding DNA: TGCAGTGCTAGAGGAGGGTCCGATAATTCACCCCTCCACTTT. It specifies CSARGGSDNSPLHF.

This chain connects TRBV12-3 or TRBV12-4 to TRBJ1-5; no clear D gene. The CDR3 covers 13 residues. Trimming took off 3 bases at V and 4 bases at J, with 7 bases between the two ends. The CDR3, as DNA: TGTGCCAGCAGTTTTATGAGGAATCAGCCCCAGCATTTT. It specifies CASSFMRNQPQHF.

This chain links TRBV5-1 with TRBJ2-3, with 12 bases aligning to TRBD2. CDR1 is SGHRS, CDR2 YFSETQ, per germline. The V gene end was trimmed by 0 bases and the J gene end by 4 bases; junction bases not matched to a gene: 6. The CDR3 has 17 residues. The CDR3 sequence: CASSLAYTSGGSDTQYF. CDR3 bases: TGCGCCAGCAGCTTGGCCTATACTAGCGGGGGGTCAGATACGCAGTATTTT.

This clonotype was seen a handful of times. The chain couples TRBV5-1 to TRBJ2-5, with 8 bases matching TRBD2. This CDR3 contains 15 residues. The germline V gene encodes CDR1 SGHRS and CDR2 YFSETQ. With 4 bases clipped from V and 4 bases from J, the junction kept 9 bases outside the gene matches. The CDR3 region has the DNA TGCGCCAGCAGCGACCTTAGCGGGGACGGAGAGACCCAGTACTTC. This gives the protein CASSDLSGDGETQYF.

This clonotype was recorded once. J is TRBJ1-1 and V is TRBV7-2; the match to TRBD1 covers 7 bases. This CDR3 is built from 14 residues. CDR1 SGHTA and CDR2 FQGNSA come from the germline V gene. V trimming: 5 bases; J trimming: 4 bases; junction bases outside the gene matches: 7. CDR3 DNA: TGTGCCAGCAGCCTCTACCGACAGGGCACTGAAGCTTTCTTT. Translating it yields CASSLYRQGTEAFF.

The chain links TRBV6-2 or TRBV6-3 to TRBJ1-5; possible D gene TRBD1, 6 bases. The CDR3 extends over 15 amino acids. In germline, CDR1 is MNHEY, CDR2 SVGEGT. Trimming stripped 5 bases from V and 0 bases from J, with 11 bases between. The CDR3 is CASSRQGYSNQPQHF. In DNA form, the CDR3 reads TGTGCCAGCAGTCGCCAGGGGTATAGCAATCAGCCCCAGCATTTT.

This clonotype was detected ten times or more. This rearrangement joins TRBV3-1 to TRBJ2-1; 7 bases fit TRBD2. In germline, CDR1 is LGHDT, CDR2 YNNKEL (reference sequence). The length of the CDR3 is 15 residues. V gave up 4 bases and J gave up 0 bases; unmatched junction bases: 3. In nucleotides, the CDR3 is TGTGCCAGCAGCCGGGGGGGAAGCTCCTACAATGAGCAGTTCTTC. Its protein is CASSRGGSSYNEQFF.

The rearrangement links TRBV19 to TRBJ2-4; D is uncertain. CDR3 length equals 14 residues. Per the germline V gene, CDR1 is LNHDA and CDR2 is SQIVND (reference sequence). Trimming left V 6 bases short and J 4 bases short, with 13 bases between. CDR3 protein: CASSPRLPKNIQYF. In DNA, the CDR3 is TGTGCCAGTAGCCCCCGGCTACCGAAAAACATTCAGTACTTC.

This clonotype was counted at least ten times. J is TRBJ2-3 and V is TRBV4-1; no clear D gene. CDR1 and CDR2 (germline): MGHRA, YSYEKL. The CDR3 extends over 12 amino acids. Trimming took 3 bases from V and 5 from J, leaving 6 bases between them. The CDR3 region is CASSQDGDTQYF. The CDR3, as DNA: TGCGCCAGCAGCCAGGACGGAGATACGCAGTATTTT.

The chain joins TRBV2 to TRBJ2-4; D unclear. The germline V gene encodes CDR1 SNHLY and CDR2 FYNNEI. With 5 bases removed from V and 2 bases from J, the gap between germline ends came to 7 bases. CDR3 length: 13 residues. CDR3 bases: TGTGCCAGCAGTATCCATCCCAAAAACATTCAGTACTTC. The encoded protein is CASSIHPKNIQYF.

This clonotype was counted at least ten times. The chain employs TRBV5-6 and TRBJ2-3; 9 bases agree with TRBD2. V dropped 2 bases and J dropped 2; count of bases not matched to a gene: 3. Germline V gives CDR1 SGHDT, CDR2 YYEEEE. The CDR3 extends over 15 amino acids. This CDR3 is CASSLPGLATDTQYF. CDR3 coding DNA: TGTGCCAGCAGCTTACCGGGACTAGCCACAGATACGCAGTATTTT.

This clonotype was seen a few times. The chain is built from TRBV12-3 or TRBV12-4 and TRBJ2-2; D call uncertain. The CDR3 runs 15 residues. V was cut by 3 bases and J by 0 bases, with 8 bases left in between. CDR3 bases: TGTGCCAGCAGTTTCAGGACGGCGAACACCGGGGAGCTGTTTTTT. Translated: CASSFRTANTGELFF.

The rearrangement joins TRBV28 to TRBJ2-7, with 8 nucleotides matching TRBD1. V gave up 6 bases and J gave up 4 bases; unmatched junction bases: 11. CDR3 size: 15 residues. In germline, CDR1 is MDHEN, CDR2 SYDVKM. In DNA form, the CDR3 reads TGTGCCAGCAGCCTCGACAGGGGCGGGAATTACGAGCAGTACGTC. It codes for CASSLDRGGNYEQYV.

The rearrangement uses TRBV5-4 and TRBJ2-1, with 7 bases lining up with TRBD2. Trimming cost V 4 bases and J 0 bases; bases outside gene matches: 4. CDR3 length equals 15 residues. Germline loops: CDR1 SGHNT, CDR2 YYREEE (reference sequence). CDR3 in DNA: TGTGCCAGCAGCCAGACTAGCAGCTCCTACAATGAGCAGTTCTTC. Protein product: CASSQTSSSYNEQFF.

This clonotype was seen a few times. The chain combines TRBV6-2 or TRBV6-3 with TRBJ1-5; D might be TRBD1 (6 bases). The V and J ends lost 7 bases and 6 bases respectively, with 16 bases between them. The length of the CDR3 is 14 residues. Germline loops: CDR1 MNHEY, CDR2 SVGEGT. The CDR3 DNA sequence: TGTGCCAGCACCCCAGGGGTCCGGTCTCAGCCCCAGCATTTT. Translation gives CASTPGVRSQPQHF.

Only a few counts were recorded for this clonotype. The V call is TRBV11-2, the J call TRBJ2-5; D possibly corresponds to TRBD2 (6 bases). The ends were cut back, 0 bases at V and 2 bases at J, with 19 bases in the middle. CDR3 length: 18 residues. Germline assignment: CDR1 SGHAT and CDR2 FQNNGV. CDR3 residues: CASSLDLAGPHMQETQYF. CDR3 nucleotide sequence: TGTGCCAGCAGCTTAGATCTGGCGGGACCGCATATGCAAGAGACCCAGTACTTC.

This clonotype has more than one count but fewer than ten. This rearrangement joins TRBV3-1 to TRBJ1-5; D is ambiguous. The V end lost 0 bases, the J end lost 1 base, and 7 bases lay between the germline ends. The CDR3 spans 15 residues. Germline V gene lookup returns CDR1 LGHDT and CDR2 YNNKEL (reference sequence). CDR3 nucleotides: TGTGCCAGCAGCCAAGACGGGGTCAGCAATCAGCCCCAGCATTTT. It encodes CASSQDGVSNQPQHF.